This T cell receptor (beta chain) was sequenced during a study of cytomegalovirus exposure and HLA in healthy donors. The study, taken as a whole, reports: The classifier reportedly diagnosed cytomegalovirus status with high sensitivity and specificity.

The CDR3 is made up of 13 amino acids. With 5 bases clipped from V and 6 bases from J, the junction kept 7 bases outside the gene matches. The germline V gene encodes CDR1 GTSNPN and CDR2 SVGIG (reference sequence). This table comes from immunoSEQ multiplex PCR, and its TCRdb copy is limited to in-frame clones, with some not included. This table holds more than 90,000 clones, less than 90% found once. To note about this clone: What it binds is unknown.

The V gene is TRBV30, the J gene TRBJ2-7; 10 bases are a match to TRBD1. The source is a man aged 18 to 30 in good health and CMV-seropositive. The specimen was PBMCs. The CDR3: CAWRTGGRGEQYF. Here the CDR3 DNA reads TGTGCCTGGCGGACAGGGGGAAGGGGCGAGCAGTACTTC.